The next 28 T cell receptor beta chains were all read from a single sample in a study of Ad26.COV2.S vaccination and SARS-CoV-2 variants. The treatment here: some 20 received Ad26.COV2.S at low or high dose, single or two shots; several received placebo; per-sample allocation not given. Specimen acquisition occurred on day 63 following the initial vaccine or placebo injection. Only in-frame clones appear in the TCRdb table, and some are missing; sequencing was by immunoSEQ multiplex PCR. The table records hundreds of thousands of clones, about 89% of them present only once. This material consisted of peripheral blood, taken in a trial of Ad26.COV2.S vaccine versus placebo. The receptors were sampled from a person aged 18-65 years who received the Ad26.COV2.S COVID-19 vaccine or a placebo.

This chain joins TRBV6-1 and TRBJ1-2; D is uncertain. The length of the CDR3 is 13 residues. V lost 3 bases, J lost 4 bases, and 9 bases lay in between. CDR1 and CDR2 from the germline V gene are MNHNS and SASEGT. The DNA for the CDR3 is TGTGCCAGCAGTGAGACGGACGGCTATGGCTACACCTTC. It specifies CASSETDGYGYTF.

V gene TRBV5-4 combines with J gene TRBJ2-7, with 8 bases that match TRBD1. Germline CDR1 SGHNT, CDR2 YYREEE (reference sequence). After removal of 0 bases from V and 5 bases from J, the junction contained 10 bases not matched to a gene. CDR3 length: 16 residues. Here the CDR3 reads CASSLGPRQGRNEQYF. DNA of the CDR3: TGTGCCAGCAGCTTGGGGCCCCGACAGGGGAGGAACGAGCAGTACTTC.

Only a few counts were recorded for this clone. The genes are TRBV9 and TRBJ1-4; 8 bases align to TRBD1. Trimming at V came to 2 bases and at J to 5 bases, leaving 11 bases not matched to a gene. The CDR3 sequence is 17 residues long. Germline assignment: CDR1 SGDLS and CDR2 YYNGEE. The CDR3 bases are TGTGCCAGCAGCGTGAGTTGGGGAGGACAGGGAAATGAAAAACTGTTTTTT. Translated, it gives CASSVSWGGQGNEKLFF.

V usage is TRBV2 and J usage is TRBJ1-4; no clear D. Germline loops: CDR1 SNHLY, CDR2 FYNNEI. The CDR3 has 13 residues. Trimming left V 6 bases short and J 8 bases short, with 13 bases between. The CDR3 coding sequence is TGTGCCAGCAGACCGGGAGATCTCGAAAAACTGTTTTTT. It is translated as CASRPGDLEKLFF.

The V and J genes are TRBV7-9 and TRBJ2-5, with 10 positions matching TRBD2. V lost 1 base and J lost 2; bases outside the gene matches: 13. The germline gives CDR1 SEHNR, CDR2 FQNEAQ (reference sequence). The CDR3 runs 19 residues. CDR3 amino acids: CASSLGSSGGAWWQETQYF. The CDR3 DNA sequence: TGTGCCAGCAGCTTAGGTTCCAGCGGGGGGGCATGGTGGCAAGAGACCCAGTACTTC.

V and J are TRBV11-2 and TRBJ2-3; TRBD2 agrees at 13 bases. Germline CDR1 SGHAT, CDR2 FQNNGV. The CDR3 length is 15 residues. Losses at the gene ends were 5 bases for V and 6 bases for J; bases not matched to a gene: 5. The CDR3 DNA reads TGTGCCAGCAGCCCGACTAGCGGGGGGTTTGATACGCAGTATTTT. It yields the protein CASSPTSGGFDTQYF.

This clone was recorded once. The chain is built from TRBV29-1 and TRBJ1-2, with TRBD1 identical over 8 bases. CDR3 length: 14 amino acids. Trimming took 7 bases from V and 1 from J; bases not matched to a gene: 8. The germline V gene encodes CDR1 SQVTM and CDR2 ANQGSEA. The CDR3 sequence is CSADDRGGNYGYTF. The CDR3 DNA follows: TGCAGCGCCGACGACAGGGGAGGTAACTATGGCTACACCTTC.

This clone came up once. The chain couples TRBV6-5 to TRBJ2-3; no clear D gene. The V gene's germline CDR1 is MNHEY and CDR2 SVGAGI. The CDR3 consists of 12 residues. Trimming removed 7 bases from V and 8 bases from J, with 13 bases in between. DNA of the CDR3: TGTGCCAGCATCTCGGCGGCGCGTACGCAGTATTTT. Translating gives CASISAARTQYF.

The chain employs TRBV5-1 and TRBJ2-7, with D perhaps given as TRBD1 or TRBD2 (6 bases each). The germline V gene encodes CDR1 SGHRS and CDR2 YFSETQ. V was trimmed by 4 bases and J by 3 bases, leaving 17 bases between them. The CDR3 is 15 amino acids. The CDR3 protein is CASSRLGGGVYEQYF. The CDR3 DNA follows: TGCGCCAGCAGCCGCCTCGGGGGCGGGGTCTACGAGCAGTACTTC.

This clone was recorded once. Other nucleotide sequences in the sample specify the same CDR3. The V call is TRBV30, the J call TRBJ1-6; no definite D call. Germline V CDR1 and CDR2: GTSNPN, SVGIG (reference sequence). V lost 0 bases to trimming and J lost 3 bases, with 6 bases between them. There are 14 residues in the CDR3. CDR3 residues: CAWSVRGYNSPLHF. The CDR3 bases are TGTGCCTGGAGTGTACGCGGCTATAATTCACCCCTCCACTTT.

This chain connects TRBV6-2 or TRBV6-3 to TRBJ1-6, with a weak D call TRBD1 (6 bases). Between the trimmed V and J ends, which lost 3 bases and 1 base, there was a span of 10 bases. The CDR3 spans 16 residues. Germline V CDR1 and CDR2: MNHEY, SVGEGT. This CDR3 is CASSYSGASYNSPLHF. CDR3 nucleotide sequence: TGTGCCAGCAGTTATTCGGGGGCGTCCTATAATTCACCCCTCCACTTT.

This rearrangement joins TRBV15 to TRBJ2-2, with D unresolved. Germline V gene lookup returns CDR1 LNHNV and CDR2 YYDKDF (reference sequence). The V and J ends lost 0 bases and 3 bases respectively, with 8 bases between them. The CDR3 is 15 residues long. CDR3 loop: CATSRDRADTGELFF. The CDR3 nucleotides are TGTGCCACCAGCAGAGATCGGGCGGACACCGGGGAGCTGTTTTTT.

The CDR3 region has the DNA TGTGCCAGCGGGGGCAGAACCCATCAGCCCCAGCATTTT. Its translation is CASGGRTHQPQHF. V gene TRBV6-5 combines with J gene TRBJ1-5, with D possibly being TRBD1 (6 bases). Germline-derived CDR1 and CDR2 are MNHEY and SVGAGI. V was pared by 8 bases and J by 5 bases, with 13 bases between. The CDR3 runs to 13 residues.

The chain couples TRBV2 to TRBJ2-7; no definite D call. This CDR3 is built from 15 residues. CDR1 is SNHLY and CDR2 is FYNNEI in the germline V gene. Trimming cost V 1 base and J 2 bases, with 12 bases left between them. Written as DNA, the CDR3 is TGTGCCAGCAGTGAAGGGTGGCAGATCACCTACGAGCAGTACTTC. This gives the protein CASSEGWQITYEQYF.

The V gene is TRBV6-1, the J gene TRBJ2-5, with D possibly TRBD2 on 7 matching bases. CDR1 is MNHNS, CDR2 SASEGT, per germline. The length of the CDR3 is 16 residues. Deletions cut 4 bases from V and 0 bases from J, with 15 bases between. CDR3 sequence (DNA): TGTGCCAGCAGTGTAGGCTGGGGGGGCTACCAAGAGACCCAGTACTTC. Protein sequence: CASSVGWGGYQETQYF.

This chain joins TRBV5-4 and TRBJ2-2; possibly TRBD1 or TRBD2 for D (5 bases each). V was clipped by 5 bases and J by 6 bases, with 20 bases between them. Per germline, CDR1 SGHNT and CDR2 YYREEE (reference sequence). The CDR3 consists of 16 residues. CDR3 nucleotide sequence: TGTGCCAGCAGTCCAGAGGGACGAACCTTACCCGGGGAGCTGTTTTTT. Its protein product is CASSPEGRTLPGELFF.

This chain connects TRBV30 to TRBJ2-1; 8 bases are shared with TRBD1. CDR1 is GTSNPN and CDR2 is SVGIG in the germline V gene (reference sequence). With V trimmed by 4 bases and J by 5 bases, 10 bases remained unmatched. CDR3 length equals 15 residues. The chain's CDR3 is CAWTPGQGANNEQFF. CDR3 sequence (DNA): TGTGCCTGGACCCCGGGGCAGGGGGCCAACAATGAGCAGTTCTTC.

This chain connects TRBV19 to TRBJ2-1; 8 bases are shared with TRBD1. V dropped 3 bases and J dropped 5; count of bases not matched to a gene: 6. Germline CDR1 reads LNHDA; CDR2 reads SQIVND (reference sequence). The CDR3 sequence is 15 residues long. The CDR3 DNA reads as TGTGCCAGTAGTATCCAGACAGGGGTGGACAATGAGCAGTTCTTC. Its translation is CASSIQTGVDNEQFF. The whole variable domain, filled in from reference TRBV19 and TRBJ2-1, reads DGGITQSPKYLFRKEGQNVTLSCEQNLNHDAMYWYRQDPGQGLRLIYYSQIVNDFQKGDIAEGYSVSREKKESFPLTVTSAQKNPTAFYLCASSIQTGVDNEQFFGPGTRLTVL.

The genes are TRBV6-1 and TRBJ2-5; D is perhaps TRBD1 (5 bases). Trimming cost V 10 bases and J 5 bases, with 5 bases left between them. The length of the CDR3 is 9 residues. Germline lookup yields CDR1 MNHNS and CDR2 SASEGT. Written as DNA, the CDR3 is TGTGCCACAGGGGAGACCCAGTACTTC. Its translation is CATGETQYF.

This sequence joins TRBV7-8 and TRBJ2-5; a weak D match, TRBD1 (6 bases). CDR1 is SGHVS and CDR2 is FQNEAQ in the germline V gene. V was cut by 8 bases and J by 4 bases, with 14 bases left in between. The CDR3 consists of 13 residues. The CDR3 DNA is TGTGCCAGCTCCCCTACAGGGTTAGAGACCCAGTACTTC. Translating it yields CASSPTGLETQYF.

The chain carries TRBV6-1 and TRBJ2-7, with TRBD2 matching over 13 bases. The length of the CDR3 is 19 residues. Germline V gene data show CDR1 as MNHNS and CDR2 as SASEGT. V dropped 2 bases and J dropped 2; count of bases not matched to a gene: 12. The CDR3 DNA is TGTGCCAGCAGTGAACCCGGTACTAGCGGGAGGGGGTGGGCCTACGAGCAGTACTTC. Translated, it gives CASSEPGTSGRGWAYEQYF.

The V and J genes are TRBV6-5 and TRBJ2-7; D gene ambiguous. Per germline, CDR1 MNHEY and CDR2 SVGAGI. V was shortened by 2 bases and J by 1 base, with 9 bases between the two germline ends. The CDR3 sequence is 14 residues long. Written as DNA, the CDR3 is TGTGCCAGCAGTTACAGCCCTGGTTCCTACGAGCAGTACTTC. It specifies CASSYSPGSYEQYF.

V gene TRBV7-9 combines with J gene TRBJ2-1, with D tentatively TRBD2 (5 bases). The germline V gene encodes CDR1 SEHNR and CDR2 FQNEAQ (reference sequence). Trimming pared 0 bases from V and 8 bases from J, leaving 8 bases between. The CDR3 runs 13 residues. CDR3 DNA sequence: TGTGCCAGCAGCTTAGCATCCGGGGATGAGCAGTTCTTC. The encoded protein is CASSLASGDEQFF.

In this sample, this clone turned up a few times. V and J are TRBV4-3 and TRBJ1-2, with D tentatively TRBD1 (6 bases). V was pared by 3 bases and J by 5 bases, with 16 bases between. The germline CDR1 and CDR2 sequences are LGHNA and YSLEER. The CDR3 spans 15 residues. CDR3 sequence reads: CASSQVTGGAYGYTF. The CDR3 nucleotides are TGCGCCAGCAGCCAGGTTACGGGGGGCGCTTATGGCTACACCTTC.

The chain employs TRBV6-5 and TRBJ2-3, with D hard to call. The length of the CDR3 is 13 residues. Germline lookup yields CDR1 MNHEY and CDR2 SVGAGI. V lost 7 bases, J lost 0 bases, and 8 bases lay in between. The CDR3 DNA reads TGTGCCAGCAAACGCTTTAGCACAGATACGCAGTATTTT. It encodes CASKRFSTDTQYF.

This chain connects TRBV7-9 to TRBJ2-3, with D unresolved. The V gene's germline CDR1 is SEHNR and CDR2 FQNEAQ (reference sequence). The CDR3 spans 15 residues. With 4 bases removed from V and 5 bases from J, the gap between germline ends came to 16 bases. CDR3 residues: CASSSTGGGVDTQYF. CDR3 bases: TGTGCCAGCAGCTCCACCGGCGGTGGAGTAGATACGCAGTATTTT.

Of note for this clone: Other DNA sequences within the sample encode an identical CDR3. The chain joins TRBV9 to TRBJ1-2; D uncertain. Per germline, CDR1 SGDLS and CDR2 YYNGEE. Trimming removed 0 bases at V and 5 bases at J, with 5 bases between. The CDR3 runs 12 residues. The CDR3 reads CASSVGGYGYTF. CDR3 DNA: TGTGCCAGCAGCGTAGGGGGTTATGGCTACACCTTC.

This chain connects TRBV5-6 to TRBJ2-3, with a tentative D call TRBD2 (5 bases). Germline lookup yields CDR1 SGHDT and CDR2 YYEEEE. With 0 bases removed from V and 0 bases from J, the gap between germline ends came to 14 bases. CDR3 length equals 17 residues. The CDR3 nucleotides read TGTGCCAGCAGCTTGGTTGTTGGGAGCGGAAGCACAGATACGCAGTATTTT. It specifies CASSLVVGSGSTDTQYF.